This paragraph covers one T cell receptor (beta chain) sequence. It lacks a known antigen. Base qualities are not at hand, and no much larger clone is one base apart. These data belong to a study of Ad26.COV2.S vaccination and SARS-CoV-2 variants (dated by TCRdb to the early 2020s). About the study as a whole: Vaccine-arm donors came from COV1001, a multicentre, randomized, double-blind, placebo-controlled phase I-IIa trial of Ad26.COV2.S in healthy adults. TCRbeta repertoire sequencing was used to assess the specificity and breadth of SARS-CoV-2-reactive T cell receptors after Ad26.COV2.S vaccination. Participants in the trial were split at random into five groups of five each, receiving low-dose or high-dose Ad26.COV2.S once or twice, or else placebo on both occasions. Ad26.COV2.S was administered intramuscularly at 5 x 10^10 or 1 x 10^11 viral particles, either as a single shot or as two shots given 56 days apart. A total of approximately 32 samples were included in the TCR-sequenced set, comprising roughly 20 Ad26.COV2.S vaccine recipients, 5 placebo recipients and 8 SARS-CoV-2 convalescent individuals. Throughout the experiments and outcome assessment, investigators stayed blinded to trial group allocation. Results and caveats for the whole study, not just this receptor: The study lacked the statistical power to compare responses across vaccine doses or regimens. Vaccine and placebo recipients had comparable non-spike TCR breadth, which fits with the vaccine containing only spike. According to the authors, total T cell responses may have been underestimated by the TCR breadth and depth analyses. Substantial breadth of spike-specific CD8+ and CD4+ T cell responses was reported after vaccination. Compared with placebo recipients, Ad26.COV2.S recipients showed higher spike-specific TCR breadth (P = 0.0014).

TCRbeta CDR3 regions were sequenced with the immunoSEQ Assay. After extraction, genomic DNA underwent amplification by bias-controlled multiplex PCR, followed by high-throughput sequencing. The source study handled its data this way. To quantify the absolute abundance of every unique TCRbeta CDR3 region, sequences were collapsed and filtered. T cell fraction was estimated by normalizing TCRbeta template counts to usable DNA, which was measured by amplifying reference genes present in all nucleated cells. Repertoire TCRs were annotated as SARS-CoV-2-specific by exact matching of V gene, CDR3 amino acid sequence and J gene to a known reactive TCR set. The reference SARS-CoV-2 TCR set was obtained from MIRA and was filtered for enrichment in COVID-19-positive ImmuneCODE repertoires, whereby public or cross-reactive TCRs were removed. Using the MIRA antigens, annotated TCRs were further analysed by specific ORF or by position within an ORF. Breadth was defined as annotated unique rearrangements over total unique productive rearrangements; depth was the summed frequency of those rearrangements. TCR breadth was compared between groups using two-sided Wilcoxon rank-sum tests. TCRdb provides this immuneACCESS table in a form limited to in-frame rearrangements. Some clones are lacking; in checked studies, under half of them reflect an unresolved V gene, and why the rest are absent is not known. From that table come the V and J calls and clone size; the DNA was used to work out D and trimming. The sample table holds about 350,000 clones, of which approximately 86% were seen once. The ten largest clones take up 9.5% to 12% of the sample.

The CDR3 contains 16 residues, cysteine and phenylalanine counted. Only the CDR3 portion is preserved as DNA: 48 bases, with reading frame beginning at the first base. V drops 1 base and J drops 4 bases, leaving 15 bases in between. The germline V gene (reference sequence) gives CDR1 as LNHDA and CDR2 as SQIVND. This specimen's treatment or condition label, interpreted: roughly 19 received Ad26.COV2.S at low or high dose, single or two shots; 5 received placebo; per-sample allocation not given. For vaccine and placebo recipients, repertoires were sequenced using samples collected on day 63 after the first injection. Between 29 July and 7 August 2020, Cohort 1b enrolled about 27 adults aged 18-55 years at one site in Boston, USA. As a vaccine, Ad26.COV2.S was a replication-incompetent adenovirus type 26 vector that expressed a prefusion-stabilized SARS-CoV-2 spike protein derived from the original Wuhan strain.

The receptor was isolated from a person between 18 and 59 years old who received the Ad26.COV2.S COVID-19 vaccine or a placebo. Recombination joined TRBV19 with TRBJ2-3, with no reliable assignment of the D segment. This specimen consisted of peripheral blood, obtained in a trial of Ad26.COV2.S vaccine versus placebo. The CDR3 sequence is CASSIAGFRSADTQYF. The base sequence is TGTGCCAGTAGTATAGCTGGCTTTAGGTCCGCAGATACGCAGTATTTT.